These T cell receptor beta chains were read from a single sample in a study of T cell changes during pregnancy in multiple sclerosis. Sequencing used immunoSEQ multiplex PCR; TCRdb keeps in-frame clones, though not all of them. The sample has more than 40,000 clones, more than 85% seen once; the top ten hold about 9.8%. Specimen: CD8+ T cells from peripheral blood mononuclear cells, collected after pregnancy. These TCRs come from a female donor with multiple sclerosis, enrolled in a pregnancy study. Both conserved end residues are part of each CDR3. The order of the fields is J gene, V gene, D gene, clone size, CDR3 protein, CDR3 DNA. The D gene is left open where the match is weak. Clone size is given for some rows only: seen once, a few or many times, or a class if the clone is expanded.

J: TRBJ1-5
V: TRBV5-1
D: NA
size: NA
CDR3: CASSLHGGRNQPQHF
DNA: TGCGCCAGCAGCTTGCACGGGGGGAGGAATCAGCCCCAGCATTTT

J: TRBJ2-2
V: TRBV4-3
D: NA
size: NA
CDR3: CASSLTWAGAELGRTGELFF
DNA: TGCGCCAGCAGCCTGACCTGGGCGGGGGCCGAATTAGGGAGAACCGGGGAGCTGTTTTTT

J: TRBJ1-5
V: TRBV27
D: TRBD1
size: NA
CDR3: CAISTGGRGNQPQHF
DNA: TGTGCCATCTCGACAGGGGGCAGAGGCAATCAGCCCCAGCATTTT

J: TRBJ2-7
V: TRBV7-3
D: NA
size: NA
CDR3: CASSYDSSYEQYF
DNA: TGTGCCAGCAGCTACGACAGCTCCTACGAGCAGTACTTC

J: TRBJ2-7
V: TRBV4-2
D: NA
size: NA
CDR3: CASSQGAYEQYF
DNA: TGTGCCAGCAGCCAAGGAGCCTACGAGCAGTACTTC

J: TRBJ2-7
V: TRBV19
D: TRBD2
size: once
CDR3: CASSSGLAGANEQYF
DNA: TGTGCCAGTAGTTCGGGACTAGCGGGAGCAAACGAGCAGTACTTC

J: TRBJ2-5
V: TRBV15
D: TRBD1
size: NA
CDR3: CATSRDRGQETQYF
DNA: TGTGCCACCAGCAGAGACAGGGGGCAAGAGACCCAGTACTTC

J: TRBJ2-7
V: TRBV27
D: NA
size: NA
CDR3: CASSPYSSYEQYF
DNA: TGTGCCAGCAGCCCCTATAGCTCCTACGAGCAGTACTTC

J: TRBJ2-5
V: TRBV14
D: TRBD2
size: NA
CDR3: CASSQGLAGGPSETQYF
DNA: TGTGCCAGCAGCCAAGGACTAGCGGGAGGGCCAAGTGAGACCCAGTACTTC

J: TRBJ1-1
V: TRBV19
D: NA
size: once
CDR3: CASSIRTANTEAFF
DNA: TGTGCCAGTAGTATCCGCACAGCGAACACTGAAGCTTTCTTT

J: TRBJ1-1
V: TRBV19
D: TRBD1
size: NA
CDR3: CASSPGTGRTEAFF
DNA: TGTGCCAGTAGTCCAGGGACAGGGCGGACTGAAGCTTTCTTT

J: TRBJ1-4
V: TRBV6-1
D: NA
size: NA
CDR3: CASSEGSGTGPGEKLFF
DNA: TGTGCCAGCAGTGAAGGGTCGGGTACAGGGCCAGGTGAAAAACTGTTTTTT

J: TRBJ1-1
V: TRBV7-6
D: NA
size: NA
CDR3: CASSFSEAGQNTEAFF
DNA: TGTGCCAGCAGCTTTAGCGAGGCGGGTCAGAACACTGAAGCTTTCTTT

J: TRBJ2-7
V: TRBV27
D: NA
size: NA
CDR3: CASSLLGGPYEQYF
DNA: TGTGCCAGCAGTTTACTGGGGGGGCCCTACGAGCAGTACTTC

J: TRBJ1-4
V: TRBV30
D: NA
size: NA
CDR3: CAWSFVATNEKLFF
DNA: TGTGCCTGGAGTTTTGTAGCAACTAATGAAAAACTGTTTTTT

J: TRBJ2-7
V: TRBV7-8
D: NA
size: NA
CDR3: CASSSAYEQYF
DNA: TGTGCCAGCAGCTCAGCCTACGAGCAGTACTTC

J: TRBJ2-1
V: TRBV28
D: TRBD2
size: NA
CDR3: CASSRGERGYNEQFF
DNA: TGTGCCAGCAGTCGAGGGGAGCGGGGGTACAATGAGCAGTTCTTC

J: TRBJ1-2
V: TRBV4-3
D: TRBD1
size: NA
CDR3: CASSQGDRGLYGYTF
DNA: TGCGCCAGCAGCCAAGGGGACAGGGGGCTATATGGCTACACCTTC

J: TRBJ2-1
V: TRBV27
D: TRBD2
size: few
CDR3: CASSLTRTSQYEQFF
DNA: TGTGCCAGCAGTCTGACTCGGACTAGCCAGTATGAGCAGTTCTTC

J: TRBJ2-7
V: TRBV7-9
D: NA
size: NA
CDR3: CASSWGVDEQYF
DNA: TGTGCCAGCAGCTGGGGGGTTGACGAGCAGTACTTC

J: TRBJ2-1
V: TRBV19
D: TRBD2
size: NA
CDR3: CASSRGLAGGLNEQFF
DNA: TGTGCCAGTAGTAGGGGACTAGCGGGGGGACTCAATGAGCAGTTCTTC

J: TRBJ2-7
V: TRBV4-3
D: NA
size: NA
CDR3: CASSQDWGPGEQYF
DNA: TGCGCCAGCAGCCAAGACTGGGGCCCCGGCGAGCAGTACTTC

J: TRBJ2-1
V: TRBV9
D: NA
size: NA
CDR3: CASSVRPKLGLFEQFF
DNA: TGTGCCAGCAGCGTCCGACCAAAACTAGGATTGTTTGAGCAGTTCTTC

J: TRBJ2-1
V: TRBV7-8
D: TRBD2
size: NA
CDR3: CASSFLAGRGESSYNEQFF
DNA: TGTGCCAGCAGCTTCCTAGCGGGGAGGGGGGAATCGAGCTACAATGAGCAGTTCTTC

J: TRBJ1-1
V: TRBV6-6
D: NA
size: NA
CDR3: CASTRGWTEAFF
DNA: TGTGCCAGCACCCGGGGTTGGACTGAAGCTTTCTTT

J: TRBJ1-6
V: TRBV27
D: TRBD1
size: few
CDR3: CASSLGTGGSPLHF
DNA: TGTGCCAGCAGTTTAGGGACAGGGGGTTCACCCCTCCACTTT

J: TRBJ1-2
V: TRBV6-4
D: NA
size: NA
CDR3: CASSDSGESWDYTF
DNA: TGTGCCAGCAGTGACTCCGGGGAATCGTGGGACTACACCTTC

J: TRBJ2-2
V: TRBV19
D: NA
size: NA
CDR3: CASSMDRGLGVSTGELFF
DNA: TGTGCCAGTAGTATGGATCGAGGACTCGGGGTGAGCACCGGGGAGCTGTTTTTT

J: TRBJ2-7
V: TRBV2
D: NA
size: NA
CDR3: CASSVPGVYEQYF
DNA: TGTGCCAGCAGTGTTCCAGGGGTTTACGAGCAGTACTTC

J: TRBJ1-2
V: TRBV27
D: TRBD1
size: NA
CDR3: CASSYQQGAVKGYTF
DNA: TGTGCCAGCAGTTATCAACAGGGGGCGGTGAAGGGCTACACCTTC

J: TRBJ1-1
V: TRBV6-1
D: TRBD1
size: once
CDR3: CASSEAGTGMFTEAFF
DNA: TGTGCCAGCAGTGAGGCCGGGACAGGGATGTTCACTGAAGCTTTCTTT

J: TRBJ2-7
V: TRBV7-9
D: TRBD1
size: NA
CDR3: CASSPPGGYEQYF
DNA: TGTGCCAGCAGCCCCCCAGGGGGCTACGAGCAGTACTTC

J: TRBJ1-1
V: TRBV5-1
D: TRBD1
size: NA
CDR3: CASSLGQGILDTEAFF
DNA: TGCGCCAGCAGCTTGGGACAGGGAATCTTGGACACTGAAGCTTTCTTT

J: TRBJ1-1
V: TRBV18
D: NA
size: NA
CDR3: CASSPKKGLSNTEAFF
DNA: TGTGCCAGCTCACCAAAAAAGGGACTCTCGAACACTGAAGCTTTCTTT

J: TRBJ1-5
V: TRBV27
D: TRBD1
size: NA
CDR3: CASRTGRDQPQHF
DNA: TGTGCCAGCCGGACAGGGAGGGACCAGCCCCAGCATTTT